The 13 T cell receptor beta chains reported below all come from one sample, sequenced in a study of control samples from healthy donors and cancer patients. Profiled with immunoSEQ multiplex PCR; TCRdb holds only in-frame clones, not every one. The data show 85,000 to 120,000 clones, with roughly nine tenths seen just once and about 2.5% held by the top ten. Sequencing was carried out using blood. The receptor set was obtained from a woman under 30 in good health.

This clone occurred once. The gene calls are TRBV6-5 and TRBJ2-1; D unclear. The V gene lost 0 bases and the J gene lost 8 bases, with 11 bases spanning the gap. The germline gives CDR1 MNHEY, CDR2 SVGAGI. This CDR3 is built from 14 residues. The CDR3 is CASSYSTLGYEQFF. The CDR3, as DNA: TGTGCCAGCAGTTACTCGACCTTAGGCTATGAGCAGTTCTTC.

The chain is built from TRBV5-4 and TRBJ1-2, with D maybe TRBD1 (5 bases). CDR1 is SGHNT, CDR2 YYREEE, per germline (reference sequence). The V and J ends lost 5 bases and 2 bases respectively, with 13 bases between them. The CDR3 contains 14 residues. CDR3 sequence: CASSRGEGNYGYTF. The CDR3 DNA reads TGTGCCAGCAGTCGGGGGGAGGGAAACTATGGCTACACCTTC.

This clone was observed a single time. The chain couples TRBV19 to TRBJ2-2; possibly TRBD1 for D (5 bases). V lost 5 bases and J 3 bases, leaving 13 bases between the germline ends. In germline, CDR1 is LNHDA, CDR2 SQIVND (reference sequence). This CDR3 has 15 amino acids. The CDR3 region is CASSPPGQHTGELFF. The CDR3 DNA reads as TGTGCCAGTAGTCCTCCAGGACAACACACCGGGGAGCTGTTTTTT. The full variable domain, rest sourced from reference TRBV19 and TRBJ2-2, is DGGITQSPKYLFRKEGQNVTLSCEQNLNHDAMYWYRQDPGQGLRLIYYSQIVNDFQKGDIAEGYSVSREKKESFPLTVTSAQKNPTAFYLCASSPPGQHTGELFFGEGSRLTVL.

The J gene is TRBJ2-7, the V gene TRBV5-8, with 8 bases aligning to TRBD1. This CDR3 has 13 residues. J was trimmed by 6 bases and V by 5 bases; bases with no gene match: 7. Germline values: CDR1 SGHTS, CDR2 YDEGEE. CDR3 sequence reads: CASRGTGTLEQYF. The CDR3 bases are TGTGCCAGCAGAGGGACAGGTACACTCGAGCAGTACTTC.

V gene TRBV27 combines with J gene TRBJ1-2; D is unresolved. Trimming removed 0 bases from V and 5 bases from J, with 10 bases in between. CDR1 and CDR2 (germline): MNHEY, SMNVEV (reference sequence). This CDR3 has 14 residues. The DNA for the CDR3 is TGTGCCAGCAGTTTATCCCAATCGGGATATGGCTACACCTTC. Amino acid sequence: CASSLSQSGYGYTF.

J is TRBJ2-7 and V is TRBV15; possible D gene TRBD1, 6 bases. The CDR3 runs to 14 residues. V lost 2 bases to trimming and J lost 2 bases, with 10 bases between them. Germline assignment: CDR1 LNHNV and CDR2 YYDKDF (reference sequence). CDR3 bases: TGTGCCACCAGCAGACAGGGGATCGCCTACGAGCAGTACTTC. It codes for CATSRQGIAYEQYF.

The rearrangement uses TRBV6-4 and TRBJ2-1; 8 nucleotides match TRBD2. In germline, CDR1 is MRHNA, CDR2 SNTAGT. Losses at the gene ends were 2 bases for V and 8 bases for J; bases not matched to a gene: 8. CDR3 length equals 15 residues. CDR3 DNA sequence: TGTGCCAGCAGTGACGGGTCGGGAGGGCCCGATGAGCAGTTCTTC. It translates to CASSDGSGGPDEQFF.

V usage is TRBV19 and J usage is TRBJ1-3; D is perhaps TRBD1 (5 bases). The V end was cut by 0 bases, the J end by 0 bases, with 9 bases between. Germline CDR1 is LNHDA and CDR2 is SQIVND (reference sequence). This CDR3 is 16 amino acids long. The CDR3 here is CASSIDWGYSGNTIYF. For the CDR3, the DNA is TGTGCCAGTAGTATAGATTGGGGGTACTCTGGAAACACCATATATTTT.

V is TRBV28 and J is TRBJ1-1; 9 nucleotides agree with TRBD1. Germline assignment: CDR1 MDHEN and CDR2 SYDVKM. CDR3 length equals 15 residues. V lost 6 bases to trimming and J lost 4 bases; unmatched junction nucleotides: 9. CDR3 region: CASSPMDRGSTEAFF. In DNA, the CDR3 is TGTGCCAGCAGCCCCATGGACAGGGGCTCCACTGAAGCTTTCTTT.

V usage is TRBV30 and J usage is TRBJ1-1; 9 bases fit TRBD1. Germline V gene lookup returns CDR1 GTSNPN and CDR2 SVGIG (reference sequence). The CDR3 runs 14 residues. Trimming removed 5 bases from V and 5 bases from J; junction bases left unmatched: 9. CDR3 coding DNA: TGTGCCTGGGATCCGGGACAGGGAAGTACTGAAGCTTTCTTT. Protein product: CAWDPGQGSTEAFF.

The V gene is TRBV5-1, the J gene TRBJ2-7; no clear D gene. Germline assignment: CDR1 SGHRS and CDR2 YFSETQ. Trimming took off 4 bases at V and 4 bases at J, with 12 bases between the two ends. This CDR3 has 13 residues. The CDR3 loop is CASSPAQVYEQYF. The CDR3 DNA sequence: TGCGCCAGCAGCCCCGCCCAGGTATACGAGCAGTACTTC. Drawing the rest from reference TRBV5-1 and TRBJ2-7, the complete variable domain is KAGVTQTPRYLIKTRGQQVTLSCSPISGHRSVSWYQQTPGQGLQFLFEYFSETQRNKGNFPGRFSGRQFSNSRSEMNVSTLELGDSALYLCASSPAQVYEQYFGPGTRLTVT.

The chain combines TRBV21-1 with TRBJ2-1; the table calls TRBD2, which could not be checked here. TRBV21-1 is deemed a pseudogene. The CDR3 is made up of 21 amino acids. CDR3: CASSKIPLLGAGERPYNEQFF. The CDR3 DNA reads as TGTGCCAGCAGCAAAATTCCCTTGCTCGGAGCGGGAGAAAGACCCTACAATGAGCAGTTCTTC.

This clone was found a few times. The chain uses TRBV5-4 and TRBJ1-1, with D uncertain. CDR1 and CDR2 from the germline V gene are SGHNT and YYREEE (reference sequence). The V gene lost 4 bases and the J gene lost 1 base, with 11 bases spanning the gap. The CDR3 is 14 residues long. The CDR3 DNA follows: TGTGCCAGCAGCGCTCGAAGATGGAACACTGAAGCTTTCTTT. Protein sequence: CASSARRWNTEAFF.